This entry lists 2 T cell receptor beta chains sequenced from one sample in a study of shared clonotypes between healthy human individuals. Naive CD8 cells lacked CD45RO and underwent positive selection for CCR7, leaving out terminally differentiated effector memory CD45RA+ cells. The repertoire was sequenced with immunoSEQ multiplex PCR; TCRdb's copy has only in-frame clones and lacks some. The table has around 2,000,000 clones, about 92% seen once. The sequenced material came from naive CD8+ T cells from PBMCs. Every receptor here comes from a young man in good health. Some clones in this sample may be carry-over from other donors' samples.

This chain uses TRBV4-3 with TRBJ1-6; TRBD1 matches at 7 bases. The junction had 18 bases not matched to a gene; V was cut back by 0 bases and J by 7 bases. The germline gives CDR1 LGHNA, CDR2 YSLEER. The CDR3 totals 20 residues. CDR3 nucleotides: TGCGCCAGCAGCCAAGATTTTCTTGGGGAGGGGGCAATTATCAATTCACCCCTCCACTTT. As protein: CASSQDFLGEGAIINSPLHF.

The genes are TRBV7-6 and TRBJ2-7; 8 bases fit TRBD1. V was pared by 4 bases and J by 2 bases, with 4 bases of the junction left unmatched. Germline V lookup: CDR1 SGHVS, CDR2 FNYEAQ. CDR3 length: 14 residues. CDR3: CASSWDRRTYEQYF. The CDR3 coding sequence is TGTGCCAGCAGCTGGGACAGGCGGACCTACGAGCAGTACTTC.